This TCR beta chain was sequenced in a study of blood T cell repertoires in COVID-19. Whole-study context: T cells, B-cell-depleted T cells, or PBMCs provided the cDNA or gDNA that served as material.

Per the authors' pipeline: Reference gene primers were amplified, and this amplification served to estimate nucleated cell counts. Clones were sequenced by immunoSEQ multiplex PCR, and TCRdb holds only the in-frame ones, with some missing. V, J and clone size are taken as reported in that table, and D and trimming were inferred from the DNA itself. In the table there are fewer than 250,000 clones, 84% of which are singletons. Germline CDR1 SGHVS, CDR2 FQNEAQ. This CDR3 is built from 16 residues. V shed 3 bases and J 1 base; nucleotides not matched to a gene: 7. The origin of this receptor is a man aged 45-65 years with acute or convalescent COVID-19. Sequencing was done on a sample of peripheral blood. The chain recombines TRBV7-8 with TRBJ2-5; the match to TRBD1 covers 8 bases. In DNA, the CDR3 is TGTGCCAGCAGCTTTCACGTTGACAGGGGCCAAGAGACCCAGTACTTC. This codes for CASSFHVDRGQETQYF.